A selection of T cell receptor beta chains follows, all from one sample in a study of CD8+CD57+ T cells in acquired aplastic anemia. Each CDR3 protein is one row after TCRdb ran MiXCR on the reads. Of approximately 260,000 distinct CDR3 sequences listed, 82% are singletons. Material: sorted CD4+, CD8+, or CD8+CD57+ T cells (not recorded which) from PBMCs. These receptors came from a human donor with aplastic anemia. Each CDR3 is given with its conserved first and last residue. D genes are given only for firm matches. Some rows have no size entry. The others give once, few or many, or a class for an expanded clone.

d_gene,j_gene,v_gene,abundance,CDR3nt,CDR3aa
.,TRBJ2-1,TRBV7-8,.,TGTGCCAGCAGCTTAGCGGGAGGAACCGATACGGAGGAGCAGTTCTTC,CASSLAGGTDTEEQFF
TRBD1,TRBJ1-1,TRBV9,.,TGTGCCAGCAGCGTGGGGGACCGACAGGGAGGAAACAAAGCTTTCTTT,CASSVGDRQGGNKAFF
TRBD1,TRBJ1-2,TRBV7-8,.,TGTGCCGGCAGCTTACGGGACAGGGGCTTGGCCTATGGCTACACCTTC,CAGSLRDRGLAYGYTF
.,TRBJ2-5,TRBV9,.,TGTGCCAGCAGTTCACGCGGGACTTGGGGAGCGACCCAGTACTTC,CASSSRGTWGATQYF
.,TRBJ2-2,TRBV7-9,.,.,CASSWADEQFFGPGELFF
.,TRBJ1-5,TRBV24-1,few,TGTGCCACCAGTGAGACAGCCGGGATGGGCAATCAGCCCCAGCATTTT,CATSETAGMGNQPQHF
.,TRBJ2-3,TRBV5-6,.,TGTGCCAGCAGCTTGGAGAGGGCAGCTACAGATACGCAGTATTTT,CASSLERAATDTQYF
TRBD2,TRBJ2-1,TRBV19,once,TGTACCAGCAGTATAGCGGGGGGGCCCGGTGAGCAGTTCTTC,CTSSIAGGPGEQFF
.,TRBJ2-5,TRBV9,.,TGTGCCACCAGCGGAGGCGGCGGGCAAGCCAGGCAGCACTTC,CATSGGGGQARQHF
.,TRBJ2-5,TRBV2,.,TGTGCCAGCGGTCCGACGTCCGAGCACGATACCCAGTACTTC,CASGPTSEHDTQYF
TRBD2,TRBJ2-1,TRBV7-9,.,TGTGCCAGCAGCTTAGAAACCTGCGGGGGGGAGGAGTTCTTC,CASSLETCGGEEFF
TRBD2,TRBJ2-3,TRBV24-1,few,TGTGCCACCAGTCTTGGACTAGCGGGGGGTCTAGATACGCAGTATTTT,CATSLGLAGGLDTQYF
.,TRBJ1-1,TRBV2,.,TGTGCCAGCAGTGCAGGGGTTTACACTGAAGCTTTCTTT,CASSAGVYTEAFF
.,TRBJ1-5,TRBV7-8,few,TGTGCCAGCAGCTCCCCCCAGCATTTT,CASSSPQHF
TRBD1,TRBJ1-6,TRBV5-1,.,TGCGCCAGCAGCTTAACAGGGGTAGGGTCACCCCTCCACTTT,CASSLTGVGSPLHF
.,TRBJ1-2,TRBV7-8,.,TGTGCCAGCAGCTTGGACCGGGACGGGCTCGTATATGGCGACACCTTC,CASSLDRDGLVYGDTF
TRBD2,TRBJ2-3,TRBV7-9,.,TGTGCCAGCAGCGCCGCGAGCGGGGGGGACACCGAGCAGTTT,CASSAASGGDTEQF
.,TRBJ2-3,TRBV10-3,.,TGTGCCATCAGTGACGACGGGACCGCTAAACCGTTCTTT,CAISDDGTAKPFF
.,TRBJ1-1,TRBV2,few,TGTGCCAGCAGCCAAGAAAAAGGGAACACTGAAGCTTTCTTT,CASSQEKGNTEAFF
.,TRBJ2-4,TRBV7-9,.,TGTGCCAGCAGCTTAGAGGGAGGTCCCGATACGCAGTATTTCATTCAGTACTTC,CASSLEGGPDTQYFIQYF
.,TRBJ1-2,TRBV7-2,.,TGTGCCAGCAGCTTGGAGAGAGACCGGCACGTACATGGCTACACCTTC,CASSLERDRHVHGYTF
.,TRBJ2-5,TRBV10-3,.,TGTGCCATCAGTGTCGACCCACAAGAGACCCAGTACTTC,CAISVDPQETQYF
.,TRBJ1-2,TRBV20-1,.,TGCGGCGTCAACGGGGAAAATGGCTACACCTTC,CGVNGENGYTF
.,TRBJ2-2,TRBV2,.,TGTGCCAGCGGGGGTGGGGGCACGGACACGCAGGATTTTTTTTTT,CASGGGGTDTQDFFF
.,TRBJ1-1,TRBV7-6,.,TGTGCCAGCAGCCTAGGTCGGATCCCCTCTACTGCCAATTTCTTT,CASSLGRIPSTANFF
TRBD1,TRBJ2-5,TRBV29-1,few,TGCAGCGTCAAAGATCTACAGGGGGAAGAGACCCAGTACTTC,CSVKDLQGEETQYF
.,TRBJ2-6,TRBV7-2,few,TGTGCCAGCAGCTTAGCGGGTGGCTACGGGGCGCACGATCTGACTTTC,CASSLAGGYGAHDLTF
.,TRBJ2-7,TRBV2,.,TGTGCCAGCAGTGGGACAGTCGGGGCCTACGAGCAGTACTTC,CASSGTVGAYEQYF
.,TRBJ2-3,TRBV7-8,.,TGTGCCAGCAGCTTAAGGTGCGGTCCCGATACGCAGTATTTT,CASSLRCGPDTQYF
.,TRBJ1-1,TRBV7-3,.,TGTGCCAGCAGCGCAACGGGGCAGAACACTGAAGCTTTCTTT,CASSATGQNTEAFF
.,TRBJ2-3,TRBV7-8,.,TGTGCCAGCAGCTTAGTCGGTGAGCCCCAGACGCAGTATTTT,CASSLVGEPQTQYF
.,TRBJ2-3,TRBV7-2,.,TGTGCCAGCAGTTTGGGGGTCGATGACCATTCGCTGTGTTTT,CASSLGVDDHSLCF
TRBD2,TRBJ2-7,TRBV7-2,few,TGTGCCAGCACTAGCGGGCCCGGTTACGAGCAGTACTTC,CASTSGPGYEQYF
.,TRBJ2-3,TRBV7-8,once,TGTGCCAGCAGGTACGGGGGCACAGATAAGAAGTATTTT,CASRYGGTDKKYF
.,TRBJ2-1,TRBV7-3,.,TGTGCCAGCAGCTTCGTGGGGTGGGGAGATACGCAGTTCTTC,CASSFVGWGDTQFF
.,TRBJ1-1,TRBV7-3,once,TGTGCCAGCTGCTTAGATCTGAAAGCCGTTGATCAAGCTTTCTTT,CASCLDLKAVDQAFF
.,TRBJ2-7,TRBV2,.,TGTGCCAGCAGGGACGGCGGCTACGAGCCGCACTTT,CASRDGGYEPHF
.,TRBJ2-3,TRBV7-8,.,TGTGCCTGCGGGGTCGGGGGAACAGCTACGCAGTATTTT,CACGVGGTATQYF
.,TRBJ2-5,TRBV7-3,.,TGTGCCAGCAGCTTTAGCGGAAGTCGCGGTACGCACCAGTACTTC,CASSFSGSRGTHQYF
TRBD2,TRBJ2-3,TRBV7-6,.,TGTGCCAGCAGCCTAGCGGGAGTAGCCAATGAGCAGTTC,CASSLAGVANEQF
TRBD2,TRBJ2-1,TRBV4-3,few,TGCGCCAGCAGCCCGGGACTAGCGGGAAAAAATGAGCAGTTCTTC,CASSPGLAGKNEQFF
.,TRBJ2-7,TRBV7-9,.,TGTGCCACCAGCGTCCGAGGATATGGCTACAACCTCGGTTTC,CATSVRGYGYNLGF
.,TRBJ2-7,TRBV15,.,TGTGCCACCAGCAGAGAGATTACAGTCTCCGAGCAGTACTTC,CATSREITVSEQYF
.,TRBJ2-5,TRBV11-3,.,TGTGCCAGCAGCTTGGAGAGGGACGGGGTGAGGGAGACCCAGTACTTC,CASSLERDGVRETQYF
.,TRBJ1-4,TRBV2,.,TGTGCCAGCAGGCCCGGCGGGAATGAAACACTGTTTTTT,CASRPGGNETLFF
.,TRBJ2-6,TRBV7-2,.,TGTGCCAGCAGCTTAGCGGGGGTCCCCTATGGGGCCAACGTCCTGACTTTC,CASSLAGVPYGANVLTF
.,TRBJ2-3,TRBV7-8,.,TGTGCCAGCAGCTTACCAGGGGGGCCCGATACGACGTATTATTTT,CASSLPGGPDTTYYF
TRBD1,TRBJ1-1,TRBV7-4,.,TGTACCAGCAGTGCGACAGGGATGAACACTGAAGCTTTCTTT,CTSSATGMNTEAFF
.,TRBJ2-7,TRBV9,.,TGTGCCAGCGGCGCAACTGGGCTCGAGCAGTACTTC,CASGATGLEQYF
TRBD1,TRBJ1-1,TRBV2,.,TGTGCCAGCGCCCGGGACAGGGGAATGAACGCTGAAGCTTTCTTT,CASARDRGMNAEAFF
.,TRBJ2-7,TRBV6-4,.,TGTGCCAGCTACCTCACAGGGGAGGACTACGAGCAGTACTTC,CASYLTGEDYEQYF
.,TRBJ1-1,TRBV7-8,.,TGTGCCAGCAGCTTAGCGCGGGCTCGGGATACTGAAGATTTCTTT,CASSLARARDTEDFF
TRBD1,TRBJ2-1,TRBV12-5,.,TGTGCTAGTGGTTCGCGGACAGGGGATGAGCAGTTCTTC,CASGSRTGDEQFF